Ten or more counts support the clone carrying this TCR beta chain. Its antigen is as yet unknown. Healthy Caucasians from Russia aged about 6 to 90 served as donors. The source of the sample is a study of blood T cells in healthy people across ages. Alongside a J-beta primer mix, a sample-barcoded 5' primer served in a second PCR lasting about 7 to 11 cycles. MiXCR, applied by TCRdb to the 5' RACE reads, yields one record per CDR3 protein. The sample lists 600,000 or so distinct CDR3 sequences, less than 60% occurring once. Trimming took off 5 bases at V and 6 bases at J, with 16 bases between the two ends. CDR3 size: 14 residues. Germline CDR1 MNHEY, CDR2 SVGAGI. Study-wide results and caveats: PBMC samples, being unsorted, prevented any conclusive comparison of naive and antigen-experienced cells. The diversity estimates, figures obtained from one million T cells, were considered underestimates. A roughly linear age-dependent decrease characterized TCR beta diversity per million T cells.

Sequencing was done on a sample of blood. This clonotype was sampled from an older man in good health. This chain links TRBV6-5 with TRBJ1-2, with D unclear. The CDR3 reads CASSPTWRQDGYTF. CDR3 DNA sequence: TGTGCCAGCAGTCCGACCTGGAGGCAGGATGGCTACACCTTC.